The clone carrying this T cell receptor beta chain was observed many times. The sample belongs to a study of patients and donors after allogeneic stem cell transplantation. Germline CDR1 and CDR2: SGHRS and YFSETQ. Trimming pared 4 bases from V and 2 bases from J, leaving 9 bases between. The CDR3 loop spans 13 amino acids. Each CDR3 protein gets one entry after TCRdb re-called the RT-PCR reads with MiXCR. Among some 160,000 distinct CDR3 sequences listed, about a quarter were seen once. The chain recombines TRBV5-1 with TRBJ1-2; D is unclear. Sequencing was done on a sample of blood, either unsorted or a sorted T cell fraction (not recorded which). This TCR derives from a human donor who was either an allogeneic HSCT recipient or a stem cell or donor lymphocyte infusion donor (not recorded which). It is not recorded whose cells these are; they may come from a transplant donor. CDR3 protein: CASSGPRNYGYTF. The CDR3, as DNA: TGCGCCAGCAGCGGTCCAAGGAACTATGGCTACACCTTC.